Below, 12 T cell receptor beta chains from the same sample are listed, as sequenced in a study of cytomegalovirus exposure and HLA in healthy donors. PCR involved 60 Vbeta and 13 Jbeta primers. Here immunoSEQ multiplex PCR was the method, and the copy in TCRdb shows in-frame clones only, minus some. The sample consists of about 200,000 clones, around 77% of them appearing once. Sequencing input: PBMCs. Every receptor here comes from a woman between 25 and 40 years old in good health and CMV-seronegative.

The rearrangement joins TRBV18 to TRBJ2-2, with TRBD1 matching 7 bases. CDR3 length equals 13 residues. Per the germline V gene, CDR1 is KGHSH and CDR2 is LQKENI. Trimming took 2 bases from V and 13 from J; bases not matched to a gene: 7. The CDR3 DNA is TGTGCCAGCTCACCATCGGGCGGACAGGTGCTGTTTTTT. Amino acids: CASSPSGGQVLFF.

The rearrangement links TRBV5-6 to TRBJ2-7, with TRBD1 identical over 7 bases. V lost 2 bases and J lost 3; bases outside the gene matches: 17. CDR3 length: 18 amino acids. Germline V lookup: CDR1 SGHDT, CDR2 YYEEEE. The CDR3 DNA reads TGTGCCAGCAGCTTTTTCTTATCCTTCGCTCAGGGGGACTACGAGCAGTACTTC. This translates into CASSFFLSFAQGDYEQYF.

The rearrangement links TRBV5-1 to TRBJ1-1; a weak D match, TRBD1 (6 bases). Germline V gene sequence: CDR1 SGHRS, CDR2 YFSETQ. V lost 1 base and J lost 5, with 9 bases in between. The CDR3 extends over 13 amino acids. The CDR3 protein is CASSLNGQTEAFF. The CDR3 region has the DNA TGCGCCAGCAGCTTGAACGGACAGACTGAAGCTTTCTTT.

CDR3 sequence: CATSTWDRDEETQYF. CDR3 DNA sequence: TGTGCCACCAGCACCTGGGACAGGGATGAGGAGACCCAGTACTTC. V is TRBV15 and J is TRBJ2-5; the match to TRBD1 covers 9 bases. Germline CDR1 is LNHNV and CDR2 is YYDKDF (reference sequence). The junction had 8 bases not matched to a gene; V was cut back by 4 bases and J by 5 bases. This CDR3 region has 15 residues.

This clone has just one count. The rearrangement uses TRBV21-1 and TRBJ1-2; TRBD1 is taken as the D call from the table, unchecked against the DNA. TRBV21-1 is a listed pseudogene. The CDR3 loop spans 13 amino acids. The CDR3 coding sequence is TGTGCCAGCAGCAATAGGGGATCCTATGGCTACACCTTC. This codes for CASSNRGSYGYTF.

This clone was recorded only once. The chain links TRBV5-4 to TRBJ2-5; D remains unclear. This CDR3 is 12 amino acids long. Trimming left V 2 bases short and J 4 bases short, with 6 bases between. CDR1 is SGHNT and CDR2 is YYREEE in the germline V gene (reference sequence). CDR3 in amino acids: CASSLPGETQYF. The CDR3 region has the DNA TGTGCCAGCAGCTTACCAGGAGAGACCCAGTACTTC.

V and J are TRBV20-1 and TRBJ2-7; D is uncertain. The germline V and J ends were trimmed by 4 bases and 3 bases, with 7 bases remaining between them. Germline V lookup: CDR1 DFQATT, CDR2 SNEGSKA (reference sequence). The CDR3 consists of 11 residues. The CDR3 DNA sequence: TGCAGTGCTAATCAGGACTACGAGCAGTACTTC. It yields the protein CSANQDYEQYF.

This chain connects TRBV5-8 to TRBJ1-3; D is possibly TRBD1 (5 bases). Trimming left V 4 bases short and J 2 bases short, with 16 bases between. The germline CDR1 and CDR2 sequences are SGHTS and YDEGEE. The CDR3 length is 16 residues. In DNA, the CDR3 is TGTGCCAGCAGCACTACGTGGACATATGCTGGAAACACCATATATTTT. Translated, it gives CASSTTWTYAGNTIYF. Looking up the rest from reference TRBV5-8 and TRBJ1-3 gives the full variable domain: EAGVTQSPTHLIKTRGQQATLRCSPISGHTSVYWYQQALGLGLQFLLWYDEGEERNRGNFPPRFSGRQFPNYSSELNVNALELEDSALYLCASSTTWTYAGNTIYFGEGSWLTVV.

V gene TRBV7-2 combines with J gene TRBJ2-6; a possible D gene is TRBD2 (6 bases). The length of the CDR3 is 18 residues. V was cut by 5 bases and J by 0 bases, with 17 bases left in between. Germline values: CDR1 SGHTA, CDR2 FQGNSA. The CDR3 reads CASSVAPGLNSGANVLTF. In nucleotides, the CDR3 is TGTGCCAGCAGCGTTGCCCCGGGACTGAACTCTGGGGCCAACGTCCTGACTTTC.

The genes are TRBV11-2 and TRBJ2-4; 9 positions match TRBD2. CDR3 length: 14 residues. With 6 bases clipped from V and 5 bases from J, the junction kept 5 bases outside the gene matches. In germline, CDR1 is SGHAT, CDR2 FQNNGV. The DNA of the CDR3 is TGTGCCAGCAGGGCGGGCGGGAGGGAAAACATTCAGTACTTC. This sequence encodes CASRAGGRENIQYF.

The chain has TRBV6-5 and TRBJ1-2; D unresolved. The CDR3 loop spans 15 amino acids. V was cut by 0 bases and J by 8 bases, with 16 bases left in between. The germline gives CDR1 MNHEY, CDR2 SVGAGI. In nucleotides, the CDR3 is TGTGCCAGCAGTTACTCCTTGGGCCTAACGGGGGGCTACACCTTC. This translates into CASSYSLGLTGGYTF.

The rearrangement links TRBV4-1 to TRBJ2-5; D ambiguous. V was shortened by 2 bases and J by 4 bases, with 11 bases between the two germline ends. CDR1 MGHRA and CDR2 YSYEKL come from the germline V gene. This CDR3 region has 14 residues. Here the CDR3 DNA reads TGCGCCAGCAGCCAATCCGTGTCGGGAGAGACCCAGTACTTC. Residues: CASSQSVSGETQYF.